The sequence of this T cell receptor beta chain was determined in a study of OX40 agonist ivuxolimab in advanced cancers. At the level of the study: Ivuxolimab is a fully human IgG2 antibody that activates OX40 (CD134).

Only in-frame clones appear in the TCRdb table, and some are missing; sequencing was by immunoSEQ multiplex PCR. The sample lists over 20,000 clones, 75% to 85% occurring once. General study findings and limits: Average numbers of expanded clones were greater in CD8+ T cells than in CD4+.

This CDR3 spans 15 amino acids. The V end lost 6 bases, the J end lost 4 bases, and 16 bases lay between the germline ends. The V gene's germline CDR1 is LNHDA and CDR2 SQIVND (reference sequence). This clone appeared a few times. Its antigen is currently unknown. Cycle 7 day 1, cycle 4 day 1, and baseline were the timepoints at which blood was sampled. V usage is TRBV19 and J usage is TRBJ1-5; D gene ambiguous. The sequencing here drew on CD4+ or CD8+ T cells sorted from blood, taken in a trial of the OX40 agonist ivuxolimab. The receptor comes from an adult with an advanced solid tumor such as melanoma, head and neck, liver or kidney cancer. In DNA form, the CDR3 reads TGTGCCAGTAGCATTACGATCTCCTGGAATCAGCCCCAGCATTTT. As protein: CASSITISWNQPQHF.